This TCR beta chain emerged from a study of CD8 T cells in Susac syndrome (dated by TCRdb to the late 2010s). The study in broad terms: Repertoire sequencing was used to test whether CD8+ T cell activation and differentiation in Susac syndrome was antigen driven. CD8+ T cell repertoire clonality was compared between about 12 healthy donors, roughly 14 Susac syndrome patients and approximately 16 multiple sclerosis patients.

V has 5 bases trimmed and J has 3 bases trimmed; junction bases matching no gene number 3. Including cysteine and phenylalanine, the CDR3 has 13 amino acids. Only the CDR3 part of the read is kept: 39 bases, read in frame from the first base. As encoded in the germline V gene, CDR1 is MDHEN while CDR2 is SYDVKM. Beyond this particular receptor, the publication reports: The TCR sequencing and HLA analysis was acknowledged to have included a relatively small number of individuals.

High-throughput TCR beta sequencing profiled peripheral blood CD8+ and CD4+ T cells from healthy donors, Susac syndrome patients and multiple sclerosis patients. The multiple sclerosis controls were treatment-naive patients who had stable or active relapsing-remitting disease and met the revised McDonald criteria. Bulk CD8+ and CD4+ T cells were purified magnetically by negative isolation, whereas CD8+ TEMRA cells were enriched by FACS. Blood was collected in EDTA tubes and processed within 24 hours, with PBMCs isolated through density gradient centrifugation. PBMCs intended for TCR sequencing were cryopreserved in liquid nitrogen and thawed later in a water bath at 37 degrees C. A purity of at least 90% was achieved for sorted or isolated CD4+, CD8+ and CD8+ TEMRA cells. As concerns this clonotype: The specificity of this receptor is unknown. Base qualities are not recorded, but no much larger clone differs from it by a single base.

RNA was extracted using the RNeasy kit, and roughly 0.5 to 1 microgram was reverse transcribed with random hexamers. The immunoSEQ multiplex PCR assay, covering 54 Vbeta and 13 Jbeta segments, was used to amplify TCR beta CDR3 regions. PCR amplification bias was corrected by using a synthetic template baseline for primer optimization and computational correction. The original pipeline was this. Reads were assigned to V, D and J genes according to IMGT and analyzed in immunoSEQ Analyzer, with only productive sequences retained. To calculate clonality, Shannon entropy was normalized by log2 of the number of productive unique sequences and then subtracted from one. For each patient and control, public and private clones were evaluated within the 100 most prevalent clones. A clone was defined as Susac-specific if it was absent from the healthy and MS cohorts, from roughly 990 published viral clones and from other ImmuneACCESS disease sequences. TCRdb reprocessed the public reads (quality trimming at Q25 with fastp, clone calling with MiXCR) and kept in-frame beta chains. When rows share a CDR3 protein, they turn into one entry using the most common DNA and genes. These V and J calls rely on TCRdb rather than the paper's analysis. A total of about 290,000 distinct CDR3 sequences appear in this sample, approximately 91% of them only once. The ten largest clonotypes hold 0.18% of the sample.

The sequenced sample was CD8+ T cells from PBMCs. This TCR was recovered from a human donor with multiple sclerosis. The chain is encoded by TRBV28 joined to TRBJ2-7, with 8 junctional bases fitting TRBD2. CDR3 protein: CASSRAGDYEQYF. The bases are TGTGCCAGCAGTCGAGCGGGGGACTACGAGCAGTACTTC.